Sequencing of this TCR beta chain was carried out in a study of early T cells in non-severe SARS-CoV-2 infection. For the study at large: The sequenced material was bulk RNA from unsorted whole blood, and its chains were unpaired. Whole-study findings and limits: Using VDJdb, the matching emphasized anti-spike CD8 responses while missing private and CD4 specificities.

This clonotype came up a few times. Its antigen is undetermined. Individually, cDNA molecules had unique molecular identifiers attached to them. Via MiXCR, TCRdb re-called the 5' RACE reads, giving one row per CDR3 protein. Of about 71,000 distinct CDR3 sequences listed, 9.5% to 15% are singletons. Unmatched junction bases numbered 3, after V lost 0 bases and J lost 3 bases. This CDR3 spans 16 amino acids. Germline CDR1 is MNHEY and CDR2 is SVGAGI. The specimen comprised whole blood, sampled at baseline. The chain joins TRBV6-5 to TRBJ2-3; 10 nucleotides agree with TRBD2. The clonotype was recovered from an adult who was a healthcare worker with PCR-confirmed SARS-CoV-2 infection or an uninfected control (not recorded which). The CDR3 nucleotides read TGTGCCAGCAGTTACTCTCTAGCGGGGGATACAGATACGCAGTATTTT. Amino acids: CASSYSLAGDTDTQYF.